This TCR beta chain is from a study of cytomegalovirus exposure and HLA in healthy donors. CDR1 is SNHLY, CDR2 FYNNEI, per germline. There are 14 residues in the CDR3. V was cut by 3 bases and J by 6 bases, with 14 bases left in between. With 60 Vbeta and 13 Jbeta primers, the PCR was carried out. Data came from immunoSEQ multiplex PCR; TCRdb stores just in-frame clones and leaves some out. The sample lists over 40,000 clones; 77% were seen once. This TCR was recovered from a woman aged 40 to 50 in good health and CMV-seropositive. The V call is TRBV2, the J call TRBJ1-2; D remains unclear. Sequencing input: PBMCs. The CDR3 loop reads CASSDSGLVDGYTF. The CDR3 nucleotides are TGTGCCAGCAGTGACTCCGGCCTAGTGGATGGCTACACCTTC.